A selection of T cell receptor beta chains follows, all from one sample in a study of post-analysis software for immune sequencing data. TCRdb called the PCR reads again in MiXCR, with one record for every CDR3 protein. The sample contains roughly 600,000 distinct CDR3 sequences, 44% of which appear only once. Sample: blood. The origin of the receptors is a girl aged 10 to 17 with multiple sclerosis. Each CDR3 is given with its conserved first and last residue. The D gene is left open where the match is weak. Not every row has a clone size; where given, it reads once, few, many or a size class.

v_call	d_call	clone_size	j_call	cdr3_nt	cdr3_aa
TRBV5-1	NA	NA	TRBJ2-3	TGCGCCAGCAGCCAGGGGGGGGCGGATCGTGATACGCAGTATTTT	CASSQGGADRDTQYF
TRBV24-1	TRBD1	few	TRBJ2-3	TGTGCCACCGCCGGGACAGGGGGTACAGATACGCAGTATTTT	CATAGTGGTDTQYF
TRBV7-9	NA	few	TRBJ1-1	TGTGCCAGCACCCAAACGGGAGGTAACACTGAAGCTTTCTTT	CASTQTGGNTEAFF
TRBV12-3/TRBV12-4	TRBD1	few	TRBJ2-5	TGTGCCAGCAGTCCGGGACAGGGGACGGGAGAGACCCAGTACTTC	CASSPGQGTGETQYF
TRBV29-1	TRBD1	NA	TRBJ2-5	TGCAGCGCTTCGACAGGGGAGTACCAAGAGACCCAGTACTTC	CSASTGEYQETQYF
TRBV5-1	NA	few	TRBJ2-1	TGCGCCAGCAGCCTGGGGCTAGCCTACAATGAGCAGTTCTTC	CASSLGLAYNEQFF
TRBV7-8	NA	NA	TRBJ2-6	TGTGCCAGCAGCGCACCGGGATTGGATTTCTCTGGGGCCAACGTCCTGACTTTC	CASSAPGLDFSGANVLTF
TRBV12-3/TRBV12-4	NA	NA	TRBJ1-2	TGTGCCAGCAGTTTGCGCAGGGTGCGCGGCTACACCTTC	CASSLRRVRGYTF
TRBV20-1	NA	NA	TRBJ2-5	TGCAGTGCTAGAGCCTCCGGGATGCTGGAGACCCAGTACTTC	CSARASGMLETQYF
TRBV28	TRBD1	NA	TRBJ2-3	TGTGCCAGCAGTTTAAATGGACAGGGGGCAGATACGCAGTATTTT	CASSLNGQGADTQYF
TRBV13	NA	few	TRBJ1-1	TGTGCCAGCGGAAAGGGGAACACTGAAGCTTTCTTT	CASGKGNTEAFF
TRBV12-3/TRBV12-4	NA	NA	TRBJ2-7	TGTGCCAGCAGTTTTGGGACCAGCTTTAGCTCCTACGAGCAGTACTTC	CASSFGTSFSSYEQYF
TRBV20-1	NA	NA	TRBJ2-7	TGCAGTGCTAGACCGGACGACCCCTACGAGCAGTACTTC	CSARPDDPYEQYF
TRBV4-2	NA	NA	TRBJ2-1	TGTGCCAGCAGCCAAGCTGGGGGCGGGGACAATGAGCAGTTCTTC	CASSQAGGGDNEQFF
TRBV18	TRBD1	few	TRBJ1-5	TGTGCCAGCTCAGAACAGGGGAACCAGCCCCAGCATTTT	CASSEQGNQPQHF
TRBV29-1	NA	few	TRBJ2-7	TGCAGCGTTGAAGTTGCAGGGTCCTACGAGCAGTACTTC	CSVEVAGSYEQYF